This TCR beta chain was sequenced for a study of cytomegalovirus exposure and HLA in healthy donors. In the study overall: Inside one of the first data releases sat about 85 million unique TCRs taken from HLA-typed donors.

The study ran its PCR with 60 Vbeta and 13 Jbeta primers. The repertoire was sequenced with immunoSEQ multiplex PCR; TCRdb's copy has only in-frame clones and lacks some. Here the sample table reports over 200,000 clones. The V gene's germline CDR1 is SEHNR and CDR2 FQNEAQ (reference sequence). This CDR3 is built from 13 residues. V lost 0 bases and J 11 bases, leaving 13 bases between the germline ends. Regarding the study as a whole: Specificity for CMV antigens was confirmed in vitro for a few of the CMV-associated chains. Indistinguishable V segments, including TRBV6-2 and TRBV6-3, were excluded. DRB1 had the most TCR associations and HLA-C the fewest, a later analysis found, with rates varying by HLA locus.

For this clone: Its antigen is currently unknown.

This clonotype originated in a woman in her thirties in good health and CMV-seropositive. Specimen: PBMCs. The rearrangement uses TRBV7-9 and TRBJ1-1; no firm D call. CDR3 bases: TGTGCCAGCAGCTTAGCGAACGGGTTTGGGGCTTTCTTT. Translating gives CASSLANGFGAFF.